A selection of T cell receptor beta chains follows, all from one sample in a study of beta chain features in type 1 diabetes. Libraries were prepared by immunoSEQ multiplex PCR; TCRdb keeps only in-frame clonotypes and omits some of them. In the table there are 55,000 to 85,000 clones, nearly 50% of which are singletons. The sample taken for sequencing was central memory CD4+ T cells from blood. Receptors originate from a man younger than 45 with type 1 diabetes. The CDR3 runs from the conserved cysteine through the conserved F or W. D genes are given only for firm matches. A row's size may be missing; if present it is once, few, many or a size class.

J: TRBJ1-4; D: NA; V: TRBV5-6; size: NA; DNA: TGTGCCAGCAGCTTACTTAACCCCAACGGTAATGAAAAACTGTTTTTT; CDR3: CASSLLNPNGNEKLFF
J: TRBJ1-6; D: NA; V: TRBV23-1; size: NA; DNA: TGCGCCAGCAGTCAATCAGGGGGTGGCAATTCACCCCTCCACTTT; CDR3: CASSQSGGGNSPLHF
J: TRBJ2-1; D: TRBD2; V: TRBV7-9; size: NA; DNA: TGTGCCAGCAGCCTTAGCGGGGGGTCGGATGAGCAGTTCTTC; CDR3: CASSLSGGSDEQFF
J: TRBJ2-1; D: NA; V: TRBV5-1; size: NA; DNA: TGCGCCAGCAGCTTGGGGACTCGGGGTGAGCAGTTCTTC; CDR3: CASSLGTRGEQFF
J: TRBJ2-1; D: NA; V: TRBV5-4; size: NA; DNA: TGTGCCAGCAGCCACCCTAGAGGGGAGCAGTTCTTC; CDR3: CASSHPRGEQFF
J: TRBJ2-7; D: NA; V: TRBV27; size: NA; DNA: TGTGCCAGCAGTTCCATGGAGGGGGGGCAGGCCTACGAGCAGTACTTC; CDR3: CASSSMEGGQAYEQYF
J: TRBJ2-5; D: TRBD1; V: TRBV13; size: NA; DNA: TGTGCCAGCAGCACAACAGGGGGCGCGAAGACCCAGTACTTC; CDR3: CASSTTGGAKTQYF
J: TRBJ2-2; D: TRBD1; V: TRBV6-1; size: few; DNA: TGTGCCGCCGGGACAGGGGTCACCGGGGAGCTGTTTTTT; CDR3: CAAGTGVTGELFF
J: TRBJ2-2; D: NA; V: TRBV2; size: few; DNA: TGTGCCAGCAAACCGGGGACGAACACCGGGGAGCTGTTTTTT; CDR3: CASKPGTNTGELFF
J: TRBJ2-7; D: NA; V: TRBV6-1; size: few; DNA: TGTGCCAGCAGTCTTGAGGGTTCTGTGTACGAGCAGTACTTC; CDR3: CASSLEGSVYEQYF
J: TRBJ2-2; D: NA; V: TRBV11-2; size: NA; DNA: TGTGCCAGCAGCTTAACACAGGGCTATGGCGGGGAGCTGTTTTTT; CDR3: CASSLTQGYGGELFF
J: TRBJ2-2; D: NA; V: TRBV7-9; size: few; DNA: TGTGCCAGCAGTCCGTCTAGATCCGGGGAGCTGTTTTTT; CDR3: CASSPSRSGELFF
J: TRBJ1-1; D: NA; V: TRBV6-1; size: NA; DNA: TGTGCCAGCAGTGAGCGGAGCACTGAAGCTTTCTTT; CDR3: CASSERSTEAFF
J: TRBJ2-3; D: TRBD2; V: TRBV18; size: NA; DNA: TGTGCCAGCTCACCGGCTAGCGGTGAAGATACGCAGTATTTT; CDR3: CASSPASGEDTQYF
J: TRBJ2-7; D: TRBD2; V: TRBV4-2; size: NA; DNA: TGTGCCAGCAGCCAGGTGGGCGGGGGGGCAGGGGAGCAGTACTTC; CDR3: CASSQVGGGAGEQYF
J: TRBJ2-1; D: TRBD2; V: TRBV11-2; size: few; DNA: TGTGCCAGCAGCTCCTCCGGACTAGCGGGAACTGAGCAGTTCTTC; CDR3: CASSSSGLAGTEQFF
J: TRBJ2-2; D: NA; V: TRBV10-1; size: NA; DNA: TGCGCCAGCGGGCCGAACACCGGGGAGCTGTTTTTT; CDR3: CASGPNTGELFF
J: TRBJ2-7; D: NA; V: TRBV6-5; size: NA; DNA: TGTGCCAGCAGCCAACGGGGAATTGATATCTACGAGCAGTACTTC; CDR3: CASSQRGIDIYEQYF
J: TRBJ1-5; D: TRBD1; V: TRBV5-8; size: NA; DNA: TGTGCCAGCAGCCCAGGGACAGAGTATAGCAATCAGCCCCAGCATTTT; CDR3: CASSPGTEYSNQPQHF
J: TRBJ1-1; D: TRBD1; V: TRBV7-9; size: NA; DNA: TGTGCCAGCAGCCAAGGACAGGGGTTGATTGAAGCTTTCTTT; CDR3: CASSQGQGLIEAFF
J: TRBJ2-1; D: TRBD2; V: TRBV7-2; size: few; DNA: TGTGCCAGCAGCCCGGGACTAGCGGGGGGTGCCGATGAGCAGTTCTTC; CDR3: CASSPGLAGGADEQFF
J: TRBJ2-5; D: NA; V: TRBV5-1; size: NA; DNA: TGCGCCAGCAGCTTGGGACAGGCACCAGAGACCCAGTACTTC; CDR3: CASSLGQAPETQYF
J: TRBJ1-1; D: NA; V: TRBV25-1; size: NA; DNA: TGTGCCAGCAGTCGACAGTCCCACACTGAAGCTTTCTTT; CDR3: CASSRQSHTEAFF
J: TRBJ2-7; D: TRBD2; V: TRBV7-2; size: NA; DNA: TGTGCCAGCAGACTGGGACTAGCGGGAGGCGAGCAGTACTTC; CDR3: CASRLGLAGGEQYF
J: TRBJ2-1; D: NA; V: TRBV4-1; size: NA; DNA: TGCGCCAGCAGCCAGGCGGACATGGGGTTCTCCAATGAGCAGTTCTTC; CDR3: CASSQADMGFSNEQFF
J: TRBJ1-2; D: NA; V: TRBV19; size: NA; DNA: TGTGCCAGTAGTGACCAACAAGCGCTATATGGCTACACCTTC; CDR3: CASSDQQALYGYTF
J: TRBJ1-3; D: TRBD1; V: TRBV4-1; size: NA; DNA: TGCGCCAGCAGCCCTGGACAGGGGGCAAGGGGAAACACCATATATTTT; CDR3: CASSPGQGARGNTIYF
J: TRBJ2-1; D: NA; V: TRBV6-6; size: few; DNA: TGTGCCAGCTACGAGGTCGGGGGGACAGGTGAGCAGTTCTTC; CDR3: CASYEVGGTGEQFF
J: TRBJ2-5; D: NA; V: TRBV2; size: few; DNA: TGTGCCAGAGCTAGCGAACAAGAGACCCAGTACTTC; CDR3: CARASEQETQYF
J: TRBJ1-4; D: NA; V: TRBV6-6; size: NA; DNA: TGTGCCAGCAGTTACGTGAGTCAGGGTGAAAAACTGTTTTTT; CDR3: CASSYVSQGEKLFF
J: TRBJ2-7; D: TRBD1; V: TRBV15; size: few; DNA: TGTGCCACCAGCAGAGATAAGGACAGGGGTAAAGAGCAGTACTTC; CDR3: CATSRDKDRGKEQYF
J: TRBJ1-5; D: NA; V: TRBV4-1; size: few; DNA: TGCGCCAGCAGCCAAGAACGGGGGGCGAGCAATCAGCCCCAGCATTTT; CDR3: CASSQERGASNQPQHF
J: TRBJ2-7; D: NA; V: TRBV19; size: NA; DNA: TGTGCCAGTAGTTCCGGGGCCTACGAGCAGTACTTC; CDR3: CASSSGAYEQYF
J: TRBJ1-1; D: TRBD1; V: TRBV11-3; size: few; DNA: TGTGCCAGCAGCTTACCCGGGACAGCGAACACTGAAGCTTTCTTT; CDR3: CASSLPGTANTEAFF
J: TRBJ1-1; D: TRBD1; V: TRBV18; size: few; DNA: TGTGCCAGCTCAACGACAGGGGGCGACGACACTGAAGCTTTCTTT; CDR3: CASSTTGGDDTEAFF
J: TRBJ1-1; D: NA; V: TRBV7-2; size: NA; DNA: TGTGCCAGCAGCTTACAGGGGAACACTGAAGCTTTCTTT; CDR3: CASSLQGNTEAFF
J: TRBJ2-7; D: TRBD1; V: TRBV4-1; size: NA; DNA: TGCGCCAGCAGCCAAGATGCAGGGGGCTCCTCCTACGAGCAGTACTTC; CDR3: CASSQDAGGSSYEQYF
J: TRBJ1-1; D: NA; V: TRBV5-1; size: NA; DNA: TGCGCCAGCAGCTTAGACATCGGGAACACTGAAGCTTTCTTT; CDR3: CASSLDIGNTEAFF
J: TRBJ2-3; D: NA; V: TRBV29-1; size: NA; DNA: TGCAGCGTTGCCCAGGGCCTTAGCACAGATACGCAGTATTTT; CDR3: CSVAQGLSTDTQYF
J: TRBJ2-1; D: TRBD2; V: TRBV6-1; size: NA; DNA: TGTGCCAGCAGTGAAGTAGCGGGATACAATGAGCAGTTCTTC; CDR3: CASSEVAGYNEQFF
J: TRBJ1-2; D: TRBD1; V: TRBV30; size: NA; DNA: TGTGCCTGGAGTCCCCGGGACAGGTTTCCCTATGGCTACACCTTC; CDR3: CAWSPRDRFPYGYTF
J: TRBJ2-1; D: TRBD1; V: TRBV6-6; size: few; DNA: TGTGCCAGCAGGTATACCGGGACAGGGACTGATGAGCAGTTCTTC; CDR3: CASRYTGTGTDEQFF
J: TRBJ2-7; D: TRBD1; V: TRBV5-4; size: NA; DNA: TGTGCCAGCAGCCCCCGCGGGCCCCGGGACAGTTCCTACGAGCAGTACTTC; CDR3: CASSPRGPRDSSYEQYF
J: TRBJ1-2; D: NA; V: TRBV6-1; size: NA; DNA: TGTGCCATCGGGGTCAGCGGCTATGGCTACACCTTC; CDR3: CAIGVSGYGYTF
J: TRBJ1-5; D: NA; V: TRBV19; size: NA; DNA: TGTGCCAGTAGTATCAAAACAGGGAGTCAGCCCCAGCATTTT; CDR3: CASSIKTGSQPQHF
J: TRBJ1-2; D: NA; V: TRBV11-2; size: NA; DNA: TGTGCCAGCAGCTTACTCAGGGGAGGGGATGGCTACACCTTC; CDR3: CASSLLRGGDGYTF
J: TRBJ2-7; D: TRBD1; V: TRBV27; size: few; DNA: TGTGCCAGCAGAGAGGCAGGGGGCAGGGAGCAGTACTTC; CDR3: CASREAGGREQYF
J: TRBJ2-7; D: NA; V: TRBV29-1; size: few; DNA: NA; CDR3: CSVAAGTGDLVSYF
J: TRBJ2-3; D: TRBD2; V: TRBV7-8; size: NA; DNA: TGTGCCAGCAGCTTAAGGGTGGCGGGAGTCAACACAGATACGCAGTATTTT; CDR3: CASSLRVAGVNTDTQYF
J: TRBJ1-5; D: TRBD1; V: TRBV27; size: NA; DNA: TGTGCCTGTCGGAGGACAGGGGGGCATCAGCCCCAGCATTTT; CDR3: CACRRTGGHQPQHF